This TCR beta chain appears in the sequencing data of a study of cytomegalovirus exposure and HLA in healthy donors. Looking at the study overall: The platform used for the roughly 120 validation repertoires matched that of the roughly 670 first-cohort repertoires, a later analysis reported. Study-level findings and limits: There were some public TCRs occurring in many donors, but most TCR sequences were rare. Researchers counted roughly 150 TCR beta chains as cytomegalovirus-associated.

The donors were members of the validation cohort, which comprised 120 subjects and was separate from the first cohort of roughly 700 subjects. The V and J ends lost 5 bases and 4 bases respectively, with 15 bases between them. Germline values: CDR1 GTSNPN, CDR2 SVGIG (reference sequence). This CDR3 is 14 amino acids long. Profiled with immunoSEQ multiplex PCR; TCRdb holds only in-frame clones, not every one. This table holds under 100,000 clones, 96% found once. On this clone: Its specificity is unknown.

Input material: PBMCs. This chain links TRBV30 with TRBJ1-3; D might be TRBD1 (5 bases). The source is a man aged 18 to 29 in good health and CMV-seronegative. In DNA form, the CDR3 reads TGTGCCTGGGACCCGAAGGGGTTCGGAAACACCATATATTTT. Translation: CAWDPKGFGNTIYF.